The present entry profiles one TCR beta chain with its context. The clone's antigen remains unknown. The input lacks base qualities; no much larger clone sits a single base away. These data belong to a study of blood T cell repertoires in COVID-19 (TCRdb year 2020). Background on the whole study: Samples covering the acute and convalescent phases of COVID-19 were provided by collaborators in the United States, Italy and Spain. Nearly every sample came with metadata listing a de-identified subject ID, COVID-19 status, age in years and sex. The samples were drawn from two sources: the first 160 participants of the ongoing ImmuneRACE study, and about 1,300 subjects contributed by 6 global collaborators. The repertoires were made available in a free public database intended to serve as a resource for research on the immune response to SARS-CoV-2. Where HLA class I and class II types were available, the types were taken from metadata supplied by the sample provider, not from assay-based typing. The prospective study material was composed of cDNA or gDNA derived from T cells, B-cell-depleted T cells, or PBMCs. The dataset comprised deeply sampled blood TCRbeta repertoires from subjects exposed to, actively infected with, or recovered from COVID-19. What the research found in general, with its limitations: The amount of clinical and demographic metadata varied by source and participant and was provided uncurated.

TCRbeta CDR3 regions were amplified from genomic DNA by means of the immunoSEQ Assay, a bias-controlled multiplex PCR. In the authors' own workflow: Nucleated cell counts per sample were estimated from amplification of reference gene primers within the assay. To quantify the absolute abundance of each unique TCRbeta CDR3 rearrangement, sequence reads were collapsed and filtered. For each sample, productive Simpson clonality was calculated as the square root of Simpson's diversity index over productive rearrangements. Not all clones reach the TCRdb copy of this immuneACCESS table, which keeps in-frame sequences only. Checked studies attribute under half of the gap to unresolved V genes and leave the rest unexplained. V and J calls and clone size are copied from that table; D and trimming were computed from the DNA. Across this sample there are roughly 16,000 clones, with 76% seen only once. Together, the top ten hold about 32% of the sample.

Trimming costs V 4 bases and J 5 bases, and their ends lie 14 bases apart. The CDR3 runs 15 amino acids, cysteine and phenylalanine included. Only CDR3 DNA is held: 45 bases, read in frame from base 1. According to the germline V gene (reference sequence), CDR1 reads SEHNR and CDR2 reads FQNEAQ. Collaborating institutions collected whole blood in K2EDTA tubes following their own protocols. Collaborator samples were shipped for TCRbeta analysis as frozen whole blood, isolated PBMCs, or DNA extracted from either sample type. The V and J genes are TRBV7-9 and TRBJ1-4, and TRBD1 may be the D gene, going by 5 matching bases. The origin of this receptor is a man between 65 and 80 years old with active or convalescent COVID-19. Sequencing was done on a sample of peripheral blood. The bases are TGTGCCAGCAGCTCGGAGGGGCTTCTGAATGAAAAACTGTTTTTT. Protein translation: CASSSEGLLNEKLFF. This CDR3, with the reference TRBV7-9 and TRBJ1-4 proteins standing in past its ends, gives the full variable domain DTGVSQNPRHKITKRGQNVTFRCDPISEHNRLYWYRQTLGQGPEFLTYFQNEAQLEKSRLLSDRFSAERPKGSFSTLEIQRTEQGDSAMYLCASSSEGLLNEKLFFGSGTQLSVL.